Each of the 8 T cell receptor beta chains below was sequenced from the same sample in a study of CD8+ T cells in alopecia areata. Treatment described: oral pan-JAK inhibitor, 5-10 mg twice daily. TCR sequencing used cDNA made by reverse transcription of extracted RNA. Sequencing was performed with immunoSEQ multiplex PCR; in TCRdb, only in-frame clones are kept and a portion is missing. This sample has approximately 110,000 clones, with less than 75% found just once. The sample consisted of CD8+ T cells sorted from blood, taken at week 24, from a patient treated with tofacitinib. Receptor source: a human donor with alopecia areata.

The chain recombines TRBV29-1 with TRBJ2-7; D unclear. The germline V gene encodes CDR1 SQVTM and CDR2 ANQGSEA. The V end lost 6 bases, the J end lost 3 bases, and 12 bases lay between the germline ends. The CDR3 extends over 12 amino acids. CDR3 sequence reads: CSVIGANYEQYF. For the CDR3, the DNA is TGCAGCGTGATAGGAGCTAACTACGAGCAGTACTTC.

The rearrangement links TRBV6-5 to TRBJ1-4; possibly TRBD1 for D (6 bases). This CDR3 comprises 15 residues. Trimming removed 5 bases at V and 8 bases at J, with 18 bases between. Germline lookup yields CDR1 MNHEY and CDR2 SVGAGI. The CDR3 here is CASSRIQGLSEKLFF. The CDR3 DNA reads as TGTGCCAGCAGTAGAATACAGGGTTTGAGCGAAAAACTGTTTTTT.

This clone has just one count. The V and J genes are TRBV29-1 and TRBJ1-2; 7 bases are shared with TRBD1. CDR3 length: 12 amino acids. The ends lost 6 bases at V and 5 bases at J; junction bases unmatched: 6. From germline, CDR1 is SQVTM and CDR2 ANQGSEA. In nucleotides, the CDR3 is TGCAGCGTAGTGGACAGGCCTTATGGCTACACCTTC. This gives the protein CSVVDRPYGYTF.

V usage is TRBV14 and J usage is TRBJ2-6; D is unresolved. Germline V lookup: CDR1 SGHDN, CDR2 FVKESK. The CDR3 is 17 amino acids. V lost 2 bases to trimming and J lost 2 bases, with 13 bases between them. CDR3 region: CASSQYGRTAGANVLTF. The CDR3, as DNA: TGTGCCAGCAGCCAATACGGACGTACGGCTGGGGCCAACGTCCTGACTTTC.

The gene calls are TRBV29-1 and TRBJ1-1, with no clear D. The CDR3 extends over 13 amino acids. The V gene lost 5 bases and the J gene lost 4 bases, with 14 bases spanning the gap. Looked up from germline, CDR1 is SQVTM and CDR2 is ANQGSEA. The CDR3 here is CSVLAAPGTEAFF. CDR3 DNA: TGCAGCGTTCTGGCAGCCCCAGGCACTGAAGCTTTCTTT.

In DNA form, the CDR3 reads TGTGCCAGCAGCTTAGTATCTGGGGACTATGGCTACACCTTC. Translated: CASSLVSGDYGYTF. The V and J genes are TRBV7-9 and TRBJ1-2; D not resolved. CDR3 length: 14 amino acids. Germline V gene lookup returns CDR1 SEHNR and CDR2 FQNEAQ (reference sequence). Trimming removed 1 base at V and 3 bases at J, with 9 bases between.

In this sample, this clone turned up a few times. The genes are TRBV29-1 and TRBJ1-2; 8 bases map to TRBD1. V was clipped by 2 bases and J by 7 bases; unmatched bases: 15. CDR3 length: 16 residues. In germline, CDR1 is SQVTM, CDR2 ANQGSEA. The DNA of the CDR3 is TGCAGCGTTGAAAGCGCGACTAGGACAGGGACGCTTGGCTACACCTTC. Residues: CSVESATRTGTLGYTF.

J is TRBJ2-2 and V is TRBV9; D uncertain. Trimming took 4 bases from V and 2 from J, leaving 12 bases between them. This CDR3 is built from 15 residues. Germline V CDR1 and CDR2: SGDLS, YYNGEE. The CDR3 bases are TGTGCCAGCAGCTCACCTCCTATTAACACCGGGGAGCTGTTTTTT. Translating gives CASSSPPINTGELFF.